Below, one T cell receptor (beta chain) is given with its context. Libraries were prepared by immunoSEQ multiplex PCR; TCRdb keeps only in-frame clonotypes and omits some of them. The table lists around 99,000 clones, 60% to 85% of them singletons, with 7.5% to 9.5% in the top ten. V was pared by 5 bases and J by 3 bases, with 5 bases of the junction left unmatched. Per the germline V gene, CDR1 is SGHTA and CDR2 is FQGTGA. The CDR3 is 14 residues long. The entry originates in a study of blood T cell repertoires in COVID-19. Sequencing used peripheral blood. The source is a man aged 50-59 years who had recovered from COVID-19. This chain joins TRBV7-3 and TRBJ2-5; 8 positions agree with TRBD2. The CDR3, as DNA: TGTGCCAGCAGCAGAGTAGCGGGAAAAGAGACCCAGTACTTC. Translating it yields CASSRVAGKETQYF.